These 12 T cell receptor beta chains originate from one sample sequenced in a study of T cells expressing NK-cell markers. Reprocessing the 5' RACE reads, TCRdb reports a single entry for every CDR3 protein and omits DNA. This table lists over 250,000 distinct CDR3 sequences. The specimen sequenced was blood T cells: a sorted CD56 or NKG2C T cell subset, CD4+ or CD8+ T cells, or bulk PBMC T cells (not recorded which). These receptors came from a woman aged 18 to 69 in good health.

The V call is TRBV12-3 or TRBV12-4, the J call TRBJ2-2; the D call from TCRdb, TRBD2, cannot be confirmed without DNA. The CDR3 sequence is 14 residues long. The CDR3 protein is CASASGRSAGELFF.

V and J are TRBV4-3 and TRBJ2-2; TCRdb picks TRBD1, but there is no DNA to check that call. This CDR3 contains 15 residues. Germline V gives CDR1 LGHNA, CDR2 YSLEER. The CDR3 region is CASSQKQGASGELFF.

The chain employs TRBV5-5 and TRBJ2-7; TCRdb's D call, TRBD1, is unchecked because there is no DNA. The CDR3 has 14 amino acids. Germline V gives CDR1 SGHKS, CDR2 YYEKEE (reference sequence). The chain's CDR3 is CASSLGQGANEQYF.

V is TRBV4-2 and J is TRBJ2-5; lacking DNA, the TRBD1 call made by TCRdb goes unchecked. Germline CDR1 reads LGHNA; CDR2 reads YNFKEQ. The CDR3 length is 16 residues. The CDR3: CASSRQGRRSQETQYF.

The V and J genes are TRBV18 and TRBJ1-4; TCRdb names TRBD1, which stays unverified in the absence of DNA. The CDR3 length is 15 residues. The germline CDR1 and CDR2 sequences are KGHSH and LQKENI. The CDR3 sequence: CASSPPGQGSEKLFF. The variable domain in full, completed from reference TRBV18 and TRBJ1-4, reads NAGVMQNPRHLVRRRGQEARLRCSPMKGHSHVYWYRQLPEEGLKFMVYLQKENIIDESGMPKERFSAEFPKEGPSILRIQQVVRGDSAAYFCASSPPGQGSEKLFFGSGTQLSVL.

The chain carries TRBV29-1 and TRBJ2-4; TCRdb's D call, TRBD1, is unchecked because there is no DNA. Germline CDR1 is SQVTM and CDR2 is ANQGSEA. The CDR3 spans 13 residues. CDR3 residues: CSVDGTGENIQYF.

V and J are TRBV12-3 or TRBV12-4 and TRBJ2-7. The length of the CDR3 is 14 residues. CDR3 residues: CASSPMTITYEQYF.

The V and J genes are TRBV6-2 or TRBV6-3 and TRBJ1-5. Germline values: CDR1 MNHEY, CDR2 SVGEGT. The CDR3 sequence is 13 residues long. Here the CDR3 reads CASSPNSNQPQHF.

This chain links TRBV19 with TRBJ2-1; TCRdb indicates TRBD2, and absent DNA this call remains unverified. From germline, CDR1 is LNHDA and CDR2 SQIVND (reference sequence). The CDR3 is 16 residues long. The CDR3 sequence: CASNRLNPPGYNEQFF.

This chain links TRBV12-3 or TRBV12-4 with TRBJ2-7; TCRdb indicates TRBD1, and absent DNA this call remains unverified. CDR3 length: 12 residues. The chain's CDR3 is CASLRQAYEQYF.

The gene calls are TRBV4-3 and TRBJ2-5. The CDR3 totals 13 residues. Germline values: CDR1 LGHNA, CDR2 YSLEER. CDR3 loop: CASSRGLVETQYF.

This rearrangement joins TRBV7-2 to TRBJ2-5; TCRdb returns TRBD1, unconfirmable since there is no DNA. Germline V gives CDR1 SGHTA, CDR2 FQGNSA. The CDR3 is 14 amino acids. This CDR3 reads CASSSGVHRETQYF.